This T cell receptor beta chain stems from a study of human T cells and chemical hapten exposure. Study overall: Minor volume differences among pooled libraries chiefly drove per-sample TCR yield variation.

This clonotype came up many times. TCRdb re-derived calls from the 5' RACE reads in MiXCR, one entry per CDR3 protein. Of 130,000 or so distinct CDR3 sequences listed, around 4.1% were seen once; the top ten hold around 1.5%. The starting material, unfractionated whole blood, was used for total RNA extraction. This TCR was sampled from a female donor in good health.

In nucleotides, the CDR3 is TGCGCCAGCAGCTTGTCCGGGGGGGAGTTGGACGAGCAGTACTTC. It is translated as CASSLSGGELDEQYF. The genes are TRBV5-1 and TRBJ2-7; 8 bases align to TRBD2. With V trimmed by 1 base and J by 5 bases, 8 bases remained unmatched. The CDR3 has 15 residues. Per germline, CDR1 SGHRS and CDR2 YFSETQ.